The entry below gives a single T cell receptor beta chain sequence along with its context. The clone's antigen remains unknown. Per-base qualities were not stored, and no clone one base away is much larger. The data originate from a study of technical replicates of blood from a few donors (dated by TCRdb to about 2017). Library prep was done by the immunoSEQ multiplex PCR assay. TCRdb stores this immuneACCESS table with in-frame sequences only. Part of the clones is absent; in the studies checked, under half of the shortfall reflects unresolved V genes, and no reason is known for the rest. The sample profile shows 55,000 to 80,000 clones; nearly 98% of them were found once. Approximately 0.21% of the sample lies in the top ten. The specimen sequenced was T cells isolated from PBMCs. The sequence derives from a human donor in good health.

The CDR3 protein sequence reads: CASRGGGAHNEQFF. The base sequence is TGTGCCAGCAGGGGCGGGGGGGCCCACAATGAGCAGTTCTTC. The V and J genes are TRBV5-4 and TRBJ2-1; TRBD2 lines up with 9 middle nucleotides. Inclusive of the bounding cysteine and phenylalanine, the CDR3 is 14 residues long. The entry retains the CDR3 DNA only, 42 bases that are in frame from base 1. Per the germline V gene (reference sequence), SGHNT is the CDR1 and YYREEE is the CDR2. Ends trimmed: V by 5 bases, J by 5 bases; bases unmatched to a gene: 5.